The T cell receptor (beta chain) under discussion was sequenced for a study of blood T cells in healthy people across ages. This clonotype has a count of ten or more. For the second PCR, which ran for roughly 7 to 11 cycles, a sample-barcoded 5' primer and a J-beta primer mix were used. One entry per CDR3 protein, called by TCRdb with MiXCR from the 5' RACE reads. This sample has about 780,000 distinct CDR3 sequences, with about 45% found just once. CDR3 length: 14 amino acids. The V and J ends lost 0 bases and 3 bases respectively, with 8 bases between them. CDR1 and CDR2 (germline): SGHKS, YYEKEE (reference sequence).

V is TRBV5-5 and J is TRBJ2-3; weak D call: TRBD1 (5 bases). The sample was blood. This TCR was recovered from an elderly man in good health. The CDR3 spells CASSLEQATDTQYF. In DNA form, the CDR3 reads TGTGCCAGCAGCTTGGAACAGGCGACAGATACGCAGTATTTT.